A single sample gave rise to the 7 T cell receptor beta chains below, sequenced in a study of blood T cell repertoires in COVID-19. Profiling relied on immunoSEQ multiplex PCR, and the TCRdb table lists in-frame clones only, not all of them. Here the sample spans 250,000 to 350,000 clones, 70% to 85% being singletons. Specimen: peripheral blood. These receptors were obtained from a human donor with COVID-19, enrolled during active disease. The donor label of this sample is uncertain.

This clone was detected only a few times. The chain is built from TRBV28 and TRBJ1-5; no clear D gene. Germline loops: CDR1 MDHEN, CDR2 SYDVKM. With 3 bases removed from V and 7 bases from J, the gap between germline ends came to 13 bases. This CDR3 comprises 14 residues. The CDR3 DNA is TGTGCCAGCAGTTTTCAGGCTGGGCTGCAGCCCCAGCATTTT. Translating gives CASSFQAGLQPQHF.

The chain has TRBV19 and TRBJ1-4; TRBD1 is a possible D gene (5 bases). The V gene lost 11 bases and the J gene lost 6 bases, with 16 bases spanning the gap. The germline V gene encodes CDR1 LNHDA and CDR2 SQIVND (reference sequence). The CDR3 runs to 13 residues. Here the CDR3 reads CASTDRRDEKLFF. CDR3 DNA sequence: TGTGCCTCGACCGACAGAAGAGATGAAAAACTGTTTTTT.

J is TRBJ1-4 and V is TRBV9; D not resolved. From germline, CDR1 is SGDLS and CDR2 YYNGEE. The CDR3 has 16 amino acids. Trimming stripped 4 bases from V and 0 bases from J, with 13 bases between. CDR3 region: CASSPRQQATNEKLFF. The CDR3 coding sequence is TGTGCCAGCAGCCCTAGGCAGCAAGCAACTAATGAAAAACTGTTTTTT.

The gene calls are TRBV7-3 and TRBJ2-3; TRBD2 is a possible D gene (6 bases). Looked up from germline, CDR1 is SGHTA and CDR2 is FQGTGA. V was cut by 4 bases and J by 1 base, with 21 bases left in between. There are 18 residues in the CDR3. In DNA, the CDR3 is TGTGCCAGCAGCTCTATTAGCGGAGCTTGGGCGGGCACAGATACGCAGTATTTT. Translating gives CASSSISGAWAGTDTQYF. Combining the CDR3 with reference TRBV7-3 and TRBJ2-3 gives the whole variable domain GAGVSQTPSNKVTEKGKYVELRCDPISGHTALYWYRQSLGQGPEFLIYFQGTGAADDSGLPNDRFFAVRPEGSVSTLKIQRTERGDSAVYLCASSSISGAWAGTDTQYFGPGTRLTVL.

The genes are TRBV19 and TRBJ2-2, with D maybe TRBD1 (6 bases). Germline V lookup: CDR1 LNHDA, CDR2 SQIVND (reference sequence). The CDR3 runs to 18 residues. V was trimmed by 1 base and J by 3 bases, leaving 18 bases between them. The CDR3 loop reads CASSIAQGRTDHTGELFF. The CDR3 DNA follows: TGTGCCAGTAGTATAGCGCAGGGTCGGACAGACCACACCGGGGAGCTGTTTTTT.

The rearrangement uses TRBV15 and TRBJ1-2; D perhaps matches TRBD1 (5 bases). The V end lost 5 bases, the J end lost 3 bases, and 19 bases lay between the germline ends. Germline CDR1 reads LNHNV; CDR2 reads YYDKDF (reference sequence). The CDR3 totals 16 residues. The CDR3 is CATSRPGIRGDYGYTF. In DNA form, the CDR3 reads TGTGCCACCAGCCGCCCAGGGATAAGGGGCGACTATGGCTACACCTTC.

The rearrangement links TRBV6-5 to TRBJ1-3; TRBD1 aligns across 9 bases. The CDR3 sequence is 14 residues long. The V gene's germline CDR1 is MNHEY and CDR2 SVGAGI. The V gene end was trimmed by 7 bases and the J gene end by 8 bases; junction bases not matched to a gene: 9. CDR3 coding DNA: TGTGCCAGCAAGACGACAGGGGGGACGGACACCATATATTTT. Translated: CASKTTGGTDTIYF.